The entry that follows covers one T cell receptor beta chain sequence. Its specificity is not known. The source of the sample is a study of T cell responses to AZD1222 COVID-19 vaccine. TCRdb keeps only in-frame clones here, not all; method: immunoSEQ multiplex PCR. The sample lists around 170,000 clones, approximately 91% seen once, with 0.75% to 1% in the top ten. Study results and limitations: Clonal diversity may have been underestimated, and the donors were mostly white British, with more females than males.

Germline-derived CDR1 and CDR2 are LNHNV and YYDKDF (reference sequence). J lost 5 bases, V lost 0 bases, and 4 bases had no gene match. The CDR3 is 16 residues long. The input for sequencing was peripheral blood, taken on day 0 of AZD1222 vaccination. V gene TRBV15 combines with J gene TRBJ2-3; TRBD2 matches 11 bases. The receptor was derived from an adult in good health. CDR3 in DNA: TGTGCCACCAGCAGAGAGGGGCTAGCGGGAGGAGATACGCAGTATTTT. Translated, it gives CATSREGLAGGDTQYF.